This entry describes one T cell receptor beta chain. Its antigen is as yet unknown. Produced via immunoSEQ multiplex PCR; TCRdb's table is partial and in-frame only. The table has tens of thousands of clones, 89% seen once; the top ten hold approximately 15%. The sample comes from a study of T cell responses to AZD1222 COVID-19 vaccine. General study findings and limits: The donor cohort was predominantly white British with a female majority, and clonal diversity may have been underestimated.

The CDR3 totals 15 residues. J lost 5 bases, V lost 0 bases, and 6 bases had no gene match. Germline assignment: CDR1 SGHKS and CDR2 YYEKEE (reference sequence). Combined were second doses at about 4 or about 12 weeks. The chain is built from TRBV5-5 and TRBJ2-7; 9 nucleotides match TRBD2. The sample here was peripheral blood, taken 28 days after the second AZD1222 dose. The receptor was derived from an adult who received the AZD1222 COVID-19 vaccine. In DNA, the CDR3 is TGTGCCAGCAGCTTGGCACCGGGACTAGCTAACGAGCAGTACTTC. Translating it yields CASSLAPGLANEQYF. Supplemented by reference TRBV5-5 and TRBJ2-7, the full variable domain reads DAGVTQSPTHLIKTRGQQVTLRCSPISGHKSVSWYQQVLGQGPQFIFQYYEKEERGRGNFPDRFSARQFPNYSSELNVNALLLGDSALYLCASSLAPGLANEQYFGPGTRLTVT.